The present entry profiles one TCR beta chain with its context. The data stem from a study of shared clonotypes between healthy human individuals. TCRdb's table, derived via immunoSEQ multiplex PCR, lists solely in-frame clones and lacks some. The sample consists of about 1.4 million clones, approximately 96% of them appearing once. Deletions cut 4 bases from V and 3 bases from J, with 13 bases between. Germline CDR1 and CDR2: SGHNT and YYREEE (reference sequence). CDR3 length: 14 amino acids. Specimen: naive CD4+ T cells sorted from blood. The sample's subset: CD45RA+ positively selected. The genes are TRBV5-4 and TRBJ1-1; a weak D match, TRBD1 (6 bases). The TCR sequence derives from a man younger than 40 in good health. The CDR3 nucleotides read TGTGCCAGCAGCCCAAGAAAGGGGGACACTGAAGCTTTCTTT. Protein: CASSPRKGDTEAFF.